This is a list of T cell receptor beta chains from one sample in a study of radiotherapy plus CTLA-4 blockade in lung cancer. Sequencing was performed with immunoSEQ multiplex PCR; in TCRdb, only in-frame clones are kept and a portion is missing. The table records about 49,000 clones, roughly 81% of them present only once. Sequenced material: peripheral blood, taken from a patient treated with radiotherapy plus ipilimumab. The receptors were gathered from a human donor with non-small cell lung cancer whose response to radiotherapy plus ipilimumab could not be evaluated. Each CDR3 is given with its conserved first and last residue. A D gene is named only where the DNA matches it firmly. Some rows have no size entry. The others give once, few or many, or a class for an expanded clone.

d_call j_call clone_size v_call cdr3_aa cdr3_nt
TRBD2 TRBJ2-7 - TRBV15 CATSGDSGGRRYEQYF TGTGCCACCAGCGGAGATTCGGGCGGGAGGAGGTACGAGCAGTACTTC
- TRBJ2-1 - TRBV2 CASSDGTYNEQFF TGTGCCAGCAGCGATGGGACTTACAATGAGCAGTTCTTC
- TRBJ2-2 - TRBV19 CASSLRQLNTGELFF TGTGCCAGTAGTCTACGACAGCTAAACACCGGGGAGCTGTTTTTT
- TRBJ2-1 - TRBV7-3 CASSLSPQGNEQFF TGTGCCAGCAGCTTATCGCCCCAGGGCAATGAGCAGTTCTTC
TRBD1 TRBJ2-1 - TRBV9 CASSVTGAEYNEQFF TGTGCCAGCAGCGTCACAGGGGCCGAATACAATGAGCAGTTCTTC
- TRBJ1-5 - TRBV6-5 CASRISGDRNQPQHF TGTGCCAGCAGAATAAGCGGGGACCGCAATCAGCCCCAGCATTTT
- TRBJ2-7 - TRBV7-9 CASSTAGGRYEQYF TGTGCCAGCAGCACCGCCGGGGGGCGGTACGAGCAGTACTTC
TRBD1 TRBJ2-3 - TRBV29-1 CSVEPWDRGSSASTDTQYF TGCAGCGTTGAACCGTGGGACAGGGGGTCCAGTGCTAGCACAGATACGCAGTATTTT
- TRBJ1-6 - TRBV30 CAWSLLGADSPLHF TGTGCCTGGAGTCTACTGGGGGCTGATTCACCCCTCCACTTT
TRBD1 TRBJ1-1 - TRBV5-4 CASSLSPGGNPEAFF TGTGCCAGCAGCTTGAGTCCAGGGGGGAACCCTGAAGCTTTCTTT
TRBD2 TRBJ2-1 - TRBV9 CASSAGPSGSNEQFF TGTGCCAGCAGCGCGGGGCCTAGCGGGAGCAATGAGCAGTTCTTC
TRBD1 TRBJ2-7 - TRBV5-1 CASSLDGTGAYEQYF TGCGCCAGCAGCTTGGACGGGACAGGGGCCTACGAGCAGTACTTC
TRBD2 TRBJ2-1 - TRBV9 CASSASSGSRYNEQFF TGTGCCAGCAGCGCAAGTAGCGGGTCGCGGTACAATGAGCAGTTCTTC
- TRBJ1-5 - TRBV15 CATSRDRGTPAQPQHF TGTGCCACCAGCAGAGACCGCGGGACCCCGGCCCAGCCCCAGCATTTT
- TRBJ2-6 - TRBV7-3 CASSLTGRSGANVLTF TGTGCCAGCAGCTTAACGGGGCGCTCTGGGGCCAACGTCCTGACTTTC
- TRBJ2-5 once TRBV14 CASSGWTVSGAQETQYF TGTGCCAGCAGCGGATGGACAGTCTCCGGGGCCCAAGAGACCCAGTACTTC
- TRBJ2-7 - TRBV21-1 CASSIFKRGSSYEQYF TGTGCCAGCAGCATTTTTAAGCGGGGGAGCTCCTACGAGCAGTACTTC
TRBD1 TRBJ1-2 - TRBV7-9 CASSDGTGKHYGYTF TGTGCCAGCAGTGATGGGACAGGGAAACACTATGGCTACACCTTC
- TRBJ1-5 - TRBV4-1 CASSPGGIRPQHF TGCGCCAGCAGCCCAGGAGGGATCAGGCCCCAGCATTTT
- TRBJ1-6 - TRBV27 CASSEQGAGLPLHF TGTGCCAGCAGTGAACAGGGCGCGGGTCTCCCCCTCCACTTT
- TRBJ2-7 - TRBV14 CASSQGRGWVYEQYF TGTGCCAGCAGCCAAGGACGAGGCTGGGTTTACGAGCAGTACTTC
- TRBJ1-2 - TRBV15 CATSRDKGLSEGYTF TGTGCCACCAGCAGAGATAAGGGGCTTAGTGAGGGCTACACCTTC
TRBD2 TRBJ2-7 - TRBV9 CASSVEASGSYEQYF TGTGCCAGCAGCGTAGAGGCTAGCGGATCCTACGAGCAGTACTTC
TRBD1 TRBJ1-2 - TRBV30 CAWTLGQGAYGYTF TGTGCCTGGACCCTCGGACAGGGGGCCTATGGCTACACCTTC
- TRBJ1-2 - TRBV28 CASSIRNFQLSGYTF TGTGCCAGCAGTATCCGAAATTTTCAACTATCTGGCTACACCTTC
TRBD1 TRBJ2-5 once TRBV11-3 CASSSGTGREETQYF TGTGCCAGCAGCTCGGGGACAGGGAGGGAAGAGACCCAGTACTTC
TRBD2 TRBJ2-3 once TRBV27 CASSLGLAITDTQYF TGTGCCAGCAGTTTGGGACTAGCGATCACAGATACGCAGTATTTT
TRBD1 TRBJ2-7 once TRBV29-1 CSVEAGTAYEQYF TGCAGCGTTGAAGCCGGGACAGCCTACGAGCAGTACTTC
TRBD1 TRBJ1-6 - TRBV4-3 CASSPLTGTGSPLHF TGCGCCAGCAGCCCTCTGACGGGGACAGGGTCACCCCTCCACTTT
- TRBJ2-7 - TRBV29-1 CSVGSSPYEQYF TGCAGCGTTGGGAGTAGTCCTTACGAGCAGTACTTC
TRBD2 TRBJ2-5 - TRBV6-1 CASSGLAGDKTQYF TGTGCCAGCAGTGGTTTAGCGGGCGACAAGACCCAGTACTTC
- TRBJ2-7 - TRBV28 CASSIQGAYEQYF TGTGCCAGCAGTATACAGGGAGCCTACGAGCAGTACTTC
- TRBJ2-3 - TRBV6-6 CASSYSPGTDTQYF TGTGCCAGCAGTTACTCTCCGGGGACAGATACGCAGTATTTT
TRBD2 TRBJ2-3 few TRBV19 CASSPQREEADTQYF TGTGCCAGTAGCCCACAGCGGGAGGAGGCAGATACGCAGTATTTT
- TRBJ1-1 - TRBV29-1 CSVVGGAETFF TGCAGCGTTGTGGGGGGTGCTGAAACTTTCTTT
- TRBJ1-1 - TRBV5-1 CASTLGALNTEAFF TGCGCCAGCACCCTGGGGGCACTGAACACTGAAGCTTTCTTT
TRBD2 TRBJ2-5 few TRBV28 CASSLLVGAGETQYF TGTGCCAGCAGTTTATTGGTGGGAGCGGGGGAGACCCAGTACTTC
TRBD1 TRBJ1-2 - TRBV6-6 CASRSGTVYGYTF TGTGCCAGCAGGTCCGGGACAGTTTATGGCTACACCTTC
- TRBJ2-6 few TRBV28 CASSFYSGANVLTF TGTGCCAGCAGTTTCTACTCTGGGGCCAACGTCCTGACTTTC
TRBD1 TRBJ1-5 - TRBV28 CASSSTGGGGQPQHF TGTGCCAGCTCCAGCACAGGGGGCGGGGGTCAGCCCCAGCATTTT